The clone carrying this T cell receptor (beta chain) was counted a single time. Authors' processing steps: Nucleated cell counts were estimated from reference gene primer amplification. The data were produced by immunoSEQ multiplex PCR, yet TCRdb's version contains in-frame clones alone and is incomplete. V and J calls plus clone size are reproduced from that table; the DNA served to infer D and trimming. This table holds about 250,000 clones, approximately 91% found once. These data belong to a study of blood T cell repertoires in COVID-19. Overall study: Collection of acute and convalescent COVID-19 samples took place in the United States, Italy and Spain.

Trimming cost V 4 bases and J 5 bases; bases outside gene matches: 11. Per the germline V gene, CDR1 is LGHDT and CDR2 is YNNKEL (reference sequence). The CDR3 is 17 amino acids. The source is a woman aged 40 to 50 who had recovered from COVID-19. Material for sequencing was peripheral blood. This chain joins TRBV3-1 (or the pseudogene TRBV3-2) and TRBJ2-3; the match to TRBD2 covers 11 bases. DNA of the CDR3: TGTGCCAGCAGCCGGGGGGGAACTAGCGGGAGAAAAGATACGCAGTATTTT. As protein: CASSRGGTSGRKDTQYF.